This T cell receptor (beta chain) was obtained from a study of radiotherapy plus CTLA-4 blockade in lung cancer. About the study: Among enrolled patients, roughly 20% responded and less than 40% achieved disease control.

Only in-frame clones appear in the TCRdb table, and some are missing; sequencing was by immunoSEQ multiplex PCR. The data contain about 110,000 clones, roughly 77% of them singletons. V trimming: 5 bases; J trimming: 5 bases; junction bases outside the gene matches: 8. Per the germline V gene, CDR1 is MNHNS and CDR2 is SASEGT. CDR3 size: 15 residues. The origin of this receptor is a human donor with non-small cell lung cancer that progressed on radiotherapy plus ipilimumab. Some clones in this sample may be carry-over from other donors' samples. The input for sequencing was peripheral blood, taken from a patient treated with radiotherapy plus ipilimumab. V gene TRBV6-1 combines with J gene TRBJ1-5, with 8 bases matching TRBD1. The DNA of the CDR3 is TGTGCCAGCAGTCCCGTGACAGGGGCCGATCAGCCCCAGCATTTT. This encodes CASSPVTGADQPQHF.